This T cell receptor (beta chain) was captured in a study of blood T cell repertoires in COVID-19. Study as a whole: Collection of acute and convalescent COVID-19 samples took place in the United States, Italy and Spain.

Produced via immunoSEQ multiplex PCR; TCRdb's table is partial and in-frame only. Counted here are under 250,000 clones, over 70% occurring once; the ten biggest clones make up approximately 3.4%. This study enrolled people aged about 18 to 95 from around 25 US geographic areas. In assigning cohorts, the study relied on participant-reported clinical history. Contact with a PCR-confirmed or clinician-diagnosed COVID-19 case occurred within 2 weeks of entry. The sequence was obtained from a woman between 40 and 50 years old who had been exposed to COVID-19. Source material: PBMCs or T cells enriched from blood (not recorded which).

This chain's CDR3 is CASSFWGAETQYF. In nucleotides, the CDR3 is TGTGCCAGCAGCTTTTGGGGAGCGGAGACCCAGTACTTC. This chain links TRBV7-2 with TRBJ2-5, with D perhaps matching TRBD2 (5 bases). This CDR3 region has 13 residues. V was pared by 3 bases and J by 5 bases, with 10 bases between. Germline assignment: CDR1 SGHTA and CDR2 FQGNSA.